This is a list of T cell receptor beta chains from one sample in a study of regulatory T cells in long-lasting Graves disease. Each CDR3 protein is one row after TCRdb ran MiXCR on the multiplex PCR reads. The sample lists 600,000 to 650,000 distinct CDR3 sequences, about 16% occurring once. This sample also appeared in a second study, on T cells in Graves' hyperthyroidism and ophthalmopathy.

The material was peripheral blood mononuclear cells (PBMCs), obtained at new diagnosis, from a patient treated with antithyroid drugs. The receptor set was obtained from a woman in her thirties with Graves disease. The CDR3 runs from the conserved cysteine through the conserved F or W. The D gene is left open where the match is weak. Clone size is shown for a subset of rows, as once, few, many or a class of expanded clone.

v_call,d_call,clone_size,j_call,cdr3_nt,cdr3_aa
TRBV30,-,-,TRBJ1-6,TGTGCCTGGAGTGTAGTAGTAAATTCACCCCTCCACTTT,CAWSVVVNSPLHF
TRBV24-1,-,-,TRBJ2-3,TGTGCCACCAGGGGAGTGGGTGATACGCAGTATTTT,CATRGVGDTQYF
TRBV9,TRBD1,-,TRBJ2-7,TGTGCCAGCAGCGGCGGGGACAGGGGGTGGGGGGAGCAGTACTTC,CASSGGDRGWGEQYF
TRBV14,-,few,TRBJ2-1,TGTGCCAGCAGCCTATGGTCAGACAATGAGCAGTTCTTC,CASSLWSDNEQFF
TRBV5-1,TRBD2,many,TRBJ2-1,TGCGCCAGCAGCTTCGCTAGCGGGAGTGCGTACAATGAGCAGTTCTTC,CASSFASGSAYNEQFF
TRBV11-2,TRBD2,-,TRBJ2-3,TGTGCCAGCACCCTTCGGGGGAGGGAAACAGATACGCAGTATTTT,CASTLRGRETDTQYF
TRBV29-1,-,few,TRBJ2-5,TGCAGCGTTGAAGATTCACGGGGGACCCAGTACTTC,CSVEDSRGTQYF
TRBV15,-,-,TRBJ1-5,TGTGCCACCAGGGTAAGGGGGGAAATAAGGCCCCAGCATTTT,CATRVRGEIRPQHF
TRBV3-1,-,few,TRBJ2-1,TGTGCCAGCACCTCAAGCGTCCCCCAGAATGAGCAGTTCTTC,CASTSSVPQNEQFF
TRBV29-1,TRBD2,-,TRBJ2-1,TGCAGCCTCCTCCCCTTCACTAGCGGGAGGGTCAATGAGCAGTTCTTC,CSLLPFTSGRVNEQFF
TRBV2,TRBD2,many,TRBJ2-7,TGTGCCAGCATTGGACTGGCTAGCGGAAAAACAACCTACGAGCAGTACTTC,CASIGLASGKTTYEQYF
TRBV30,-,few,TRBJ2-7,TGTGCCTGGGGACCCCGGGTTGGCCTAGCCTACGAGCAGTACTTC,CAWGPRVGLAYEQYF
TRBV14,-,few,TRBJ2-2,TGTGCCAGCAGCCAATACGTCGGTTCCGGGGAGCTGTTTTTT,CASSQYVGSGELFF
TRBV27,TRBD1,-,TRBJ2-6,TGTGCCAGCAGTGGACAGGGGGCCCCGAGCTCTGGGGCCAACGTCCTGACTTTC,CASSGQGAPSSGANVLTF
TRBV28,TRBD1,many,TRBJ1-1,TGTGCCAGCAGTTATACCGACAGGGGGCCTGAAGCTTTCTTT,CASSYTDRGPEAFF
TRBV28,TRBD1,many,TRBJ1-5,TGTGCCAGCAGTTTGGACACGACAGGGGGCGGTGGCAATCAGCCCCAGCATTTT,CASSLDTTGGGGNQPQHF
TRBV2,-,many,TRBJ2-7,TGTGCCAGCAGTGGCGGACAGAGCCCTTTCTCTGGGCAGTACTTC,CASSGGQSPFSGQYF
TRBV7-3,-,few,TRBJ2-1,TGTGCCAGCAGCCGTGGGGGGAACTCCTACAATGAGCAGTTCTTC,CASSRGGNSYNEQFF
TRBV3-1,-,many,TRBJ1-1,TGTGCCAGCAGCCAAGTTCCAGGGAACATTGAAGCTTTCTTT,CASSQVPGNIEAFF
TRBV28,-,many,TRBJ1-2,TGTGCCAGCAGTAGCGGGACATACAACTCTAGGTATGGCTACACCTTC,CASSSGTYNSRYGYTF
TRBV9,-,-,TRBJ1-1,TGTGCCAGCAGCGTAGTCCCGGGACAAGTCGGAGCTGAAGCTTTCTTT,CASSVVPGQVGAEAFF
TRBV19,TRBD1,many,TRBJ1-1,TGTGCCAGCGGACAGGTAAACACTGAAGCTTTCTTT,CASGQVNTEAFF
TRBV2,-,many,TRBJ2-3,TGTGCCAGCAGTGAACGAGGGGCTGACACAGATACGCAGTATTTT,CASSERGADTDTQYF
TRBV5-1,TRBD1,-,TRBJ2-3,TGCGCCAGCAGGTTGACAGGGACCCCCCCCACAGATACGCAGTATTTT,CASRLTGTPPTDTQYF
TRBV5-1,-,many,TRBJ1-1,TGCGCCAGCAAACAACAGACAGGTAACACTGAAGCTTTCTTT,CASKQQTGNTEAFF
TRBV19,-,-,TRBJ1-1,TGTGCCAGTAGTATTCCGGGGTGGGGCGTCACTGAAGCTTTCTTT,CASSIPGWGVTEAFF
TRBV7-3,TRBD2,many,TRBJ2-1,TGTGCCAGCAGACCAACTAGCGGGAGCTCCTACAATGAGCAGTTCTTC,CASRPTSGSSYNEQFF
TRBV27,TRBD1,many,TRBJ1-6,TGTGCCAGCAGCCCCCCGGGACAGGGAAATTCACCCCTCCACTTT,CASSPPGQGNSPLHF
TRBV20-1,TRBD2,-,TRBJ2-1,TGCAGTGCTCTTAGAAGCGGGAGAGGCAATGAGCAGTTCTTC,CSALRSGRGNEQFF
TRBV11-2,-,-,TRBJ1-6,TGTGCCAGCAGCCGGACCCGCTCGTCACCCCTCCACTTT,CASSRTRSSPLHF
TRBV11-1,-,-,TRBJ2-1,TGTGCCAGCAGCAGGGCCAGGTCCTCCTACAATGAGCAGTTCTTC,CASSRARSSYNEQFF
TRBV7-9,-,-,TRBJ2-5,TGTGCCAGCAGCTTGGCGCGGGCCATAGAGACCCAGTACTTC,CASSLARAIETQYF
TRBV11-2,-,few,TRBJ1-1,TGTGCCAGCAGCACCAGGGGAAGTGGGACTGAAGCTTTCTTT,CASSTRGSGTEAFF
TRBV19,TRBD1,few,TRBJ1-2,TGTGCCAGTAGTACCCCCAAGCGGACAGGGAGCGGCTACACCTTC,CASSTPKRTGSGYTF
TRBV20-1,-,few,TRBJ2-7,TGCAGTGCCCGCGGACTGGTTATAGGGACCCGCGAGCAGTACTTC,CSARGLVIGTREQYF
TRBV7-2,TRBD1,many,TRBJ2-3,TGTGCCAGCAGCTTAGTAGGAAGACAGGGTAGAGCAGATACGCAGTATTTT,CASSLVGRQGRADTQYF
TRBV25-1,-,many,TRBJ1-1,TGTGCCAGCAGTGAATACGGGTCTCTCGACACTGAAGCTTTCTTT,CASSEYGSLDTEAFF
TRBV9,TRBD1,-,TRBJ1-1,TGTGCCAGCAGGGAGACAGGGGCCTCTGAAGCTTTCTTT,CASRETGASEAFF
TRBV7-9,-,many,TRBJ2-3,TGTGCCAGCAGCCCAGGACAAGGACGGTCCCCTAGCACAGATACGCAGTATTTT,CASSPGQGRSPSTDTQYF
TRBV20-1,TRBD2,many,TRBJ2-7,TGCAGTGCTAGGCCGACTAGCGGGAGAGTCTACGAGCAGTACTTC,CSARPTSGRVYEQYF
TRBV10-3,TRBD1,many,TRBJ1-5,TGTGCCATCAGTGAGGCCAGGGGGAATCAGCCCCAGCATTTT,CAISEARGNQPQHF
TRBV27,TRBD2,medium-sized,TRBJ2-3,TGTGCCAGCGGAGGGACTAGCTACACAGATACGCAGTATTTT,CASGGTSYTDTQYF
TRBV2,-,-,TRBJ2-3,TGTGCCAGCAAGGAACTAGTTGCGACAGATACGCAGTATTTT,CASKELVATDTQYF
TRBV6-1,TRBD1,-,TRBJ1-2,TGTGCCAGCAGTGAAAGGGACAGAGGGATCTATGGCTACACCTTC,CASSERDRGIYGYTF
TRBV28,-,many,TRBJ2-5,TGTGCCAGCAATAAGGGGCGGCAGACCCAGTACTTC,CASNKGRQTQYF
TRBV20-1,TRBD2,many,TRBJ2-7,TGCAGTGCTAGCGTCAGCGGGAGAAGATACGAGCAGTACTTC,CSASVSGRRYEQYF
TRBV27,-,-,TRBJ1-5,TGTGCCAGCGCCTCGGTGTCGAGTCAGCCCCAGCATTTT,CASASVSSQPQHF
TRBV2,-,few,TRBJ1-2,TGTGCCAGCAAGCAAACAGACCTCCATGGCTACACCTTC,CASKQTDLHGYTF
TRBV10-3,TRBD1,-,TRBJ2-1,TGTGCCATCAGTGACCCGCGGACAGGGAAAAATGAGCAGTTCTTC,CAISDPRTGKNEQFF
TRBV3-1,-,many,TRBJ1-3,TGTGCCAGCGGCAGGGTTGGAAACACCATATATTTT,CASGRVGNTIYF
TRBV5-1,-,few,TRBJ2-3,TGCGCCAGCAGCTTGGTTCTAGAGGCAGATACGCAGTATTTT,CASSLVLEADTQYF
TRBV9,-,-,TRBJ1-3,TGTGCCAGCAGCGTATGGGGCGGTTCTGGAAACACCATATATTTT,CASSVWGGSGNTIYF
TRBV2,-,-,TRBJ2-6,TGTGCCAGCTACCGTGGGGGGTCTGGGGCCAACGTCCTGACTTTC,CASYRGGSGANVLTF
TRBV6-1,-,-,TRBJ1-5,TGTGCCAGCCACGCCCAGGGCAACCAGCCCCAGCATTTT,CASHAQGNQPQHF